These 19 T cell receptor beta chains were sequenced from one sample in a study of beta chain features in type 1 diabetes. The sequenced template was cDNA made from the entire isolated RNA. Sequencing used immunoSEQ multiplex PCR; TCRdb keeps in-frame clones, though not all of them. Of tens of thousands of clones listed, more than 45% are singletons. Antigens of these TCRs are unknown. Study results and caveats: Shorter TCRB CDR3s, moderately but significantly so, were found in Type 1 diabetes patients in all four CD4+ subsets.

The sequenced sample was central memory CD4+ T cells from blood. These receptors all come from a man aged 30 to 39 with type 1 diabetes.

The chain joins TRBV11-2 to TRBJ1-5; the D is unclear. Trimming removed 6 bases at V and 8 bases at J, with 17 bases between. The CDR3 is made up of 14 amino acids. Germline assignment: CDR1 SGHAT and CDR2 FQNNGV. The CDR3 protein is CASSSHGAEKPQHF. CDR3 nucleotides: TGTGCCAGCAGTTCACACGGCGCGGAGAAGCCCCAGCATTTT. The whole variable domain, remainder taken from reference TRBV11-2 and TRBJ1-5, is EAGVAQSPRYKIIEKRQSVAFWCNPISGHATLYWYQQILGQGPKLLIQFQNNGVVDDSQLPKDRFSAERLKGVDSTLKIQPAKLEDSAVYLCASSSHGAEKPQHFGDGTRLSIL.

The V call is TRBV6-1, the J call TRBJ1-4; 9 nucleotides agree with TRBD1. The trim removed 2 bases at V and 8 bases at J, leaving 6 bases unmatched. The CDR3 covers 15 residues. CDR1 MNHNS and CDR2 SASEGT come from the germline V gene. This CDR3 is CASSEMGQGQEKLFF. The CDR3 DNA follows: TGTGCCAGCAGTGAAATGGGACAGGGACAGGAAAAACTGTTTTTT.

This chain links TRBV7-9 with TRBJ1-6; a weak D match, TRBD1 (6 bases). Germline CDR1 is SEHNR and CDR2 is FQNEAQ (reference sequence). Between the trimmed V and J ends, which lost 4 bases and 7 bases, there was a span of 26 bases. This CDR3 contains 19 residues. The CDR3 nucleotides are TGTGCCAGCAGCTCCCAACTGGGGGCCAACCAGGGATTAAATTCACCCCTCCACTTT. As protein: CASSSQLGANQGLNSPLHF.

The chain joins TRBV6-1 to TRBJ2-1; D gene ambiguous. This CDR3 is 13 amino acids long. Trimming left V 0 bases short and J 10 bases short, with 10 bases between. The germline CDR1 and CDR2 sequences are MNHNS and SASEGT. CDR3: CASSEAMTPEQFF. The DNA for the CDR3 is TGTGCCAGCAGTGAAGCCATGACTCCAGAGCAGTTCTTC.

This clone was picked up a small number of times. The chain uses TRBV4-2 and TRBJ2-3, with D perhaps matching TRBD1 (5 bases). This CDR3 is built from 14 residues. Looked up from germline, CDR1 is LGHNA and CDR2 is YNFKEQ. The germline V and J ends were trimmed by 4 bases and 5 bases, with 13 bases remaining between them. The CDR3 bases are TGTGCCAGCAGCCCCGGCTTAGGGGTAGATACGCAGTATTTT. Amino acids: CASSPGLGVDTQYF.

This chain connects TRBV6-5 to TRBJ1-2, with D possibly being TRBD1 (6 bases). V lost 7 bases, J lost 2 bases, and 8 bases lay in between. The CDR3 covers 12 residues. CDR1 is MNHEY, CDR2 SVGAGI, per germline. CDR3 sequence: CASMGANYGYTF. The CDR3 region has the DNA TGTGCCAGCATGGGGGCGAACTATGGCTACACCTTC.

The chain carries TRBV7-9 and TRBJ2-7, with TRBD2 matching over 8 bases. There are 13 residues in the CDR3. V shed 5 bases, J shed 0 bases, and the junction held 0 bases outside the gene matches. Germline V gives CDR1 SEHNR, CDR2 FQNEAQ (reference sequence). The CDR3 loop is CASSRGGSYEQYF. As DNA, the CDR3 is TGTGCCAGCAGCCGGGGGGGCTCCTACGAGCAGTACTTC.

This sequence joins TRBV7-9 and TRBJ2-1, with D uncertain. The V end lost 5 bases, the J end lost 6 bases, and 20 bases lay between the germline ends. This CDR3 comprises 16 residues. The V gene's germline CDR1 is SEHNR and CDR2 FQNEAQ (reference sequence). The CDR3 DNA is TGTGCCAGCAGCGCCTTGTTGGCGGTTTCCCTCAATGAGCAGTTCTTC. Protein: CASSALLAVSLNEQFF.

For the CDR3, the DNA is TGTGCCAGCAGCCAAGATTTATACAGGTCTGGGGCCAACGTCCTGACTTTC. This codes for CASSQDLYRSGANVLTF. V is TRBV14 and J is TRBJ2-6, with D possibly being TRBD1 (5 bases). Germline V gene data show CDR1 as SGHDN and CDR2 as FVKESK. CDR3 size: 17 residues. With 0 bases removed from V and 1 base from J, the gap between germline ends came to 10 bases.

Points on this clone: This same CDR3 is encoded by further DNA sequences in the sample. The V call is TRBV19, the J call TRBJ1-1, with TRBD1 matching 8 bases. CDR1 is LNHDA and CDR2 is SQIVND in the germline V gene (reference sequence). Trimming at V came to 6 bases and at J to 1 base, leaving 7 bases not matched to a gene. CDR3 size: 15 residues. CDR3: CASRPDRGKNTEAFF. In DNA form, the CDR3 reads TGTGCCAGTAGGCCCGACAGGGGCAAGAACACTGAAGCTTTCTTT.

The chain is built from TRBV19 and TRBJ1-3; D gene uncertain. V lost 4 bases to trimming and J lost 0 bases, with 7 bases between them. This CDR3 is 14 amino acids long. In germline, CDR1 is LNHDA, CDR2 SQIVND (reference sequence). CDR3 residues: CASSTGSSGNTIYF. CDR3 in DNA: TGTGCCAGTAGTACGGGAAGCTCTGGAAACACCATATATTTT. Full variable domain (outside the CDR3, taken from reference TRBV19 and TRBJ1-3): DGGITQSPKYLFRKEGQNVTLSCEQNLNHDAMYWYRQDPGQGLRLIYYSQIVNDFQKGDIAEGYSVSREKKESFPLTVTSAQKNPTAFYLCASSTGSSGNTIYFGEGSWLTVV.

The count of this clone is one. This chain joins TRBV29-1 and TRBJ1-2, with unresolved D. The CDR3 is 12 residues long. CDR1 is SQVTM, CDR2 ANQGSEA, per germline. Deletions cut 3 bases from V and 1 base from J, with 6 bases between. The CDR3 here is CSVDPVNYGYTF. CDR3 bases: TGCAGCGTTGACCCAGTTAACTATGGCTACACCTTC.

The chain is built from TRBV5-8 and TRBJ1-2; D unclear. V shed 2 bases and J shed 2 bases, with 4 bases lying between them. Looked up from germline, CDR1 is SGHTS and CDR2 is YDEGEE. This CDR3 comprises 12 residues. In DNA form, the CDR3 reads TGTGCCAGCAGCTTAGAGAACTATGGCTACACCTTC. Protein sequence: CASSLENYGYTF.

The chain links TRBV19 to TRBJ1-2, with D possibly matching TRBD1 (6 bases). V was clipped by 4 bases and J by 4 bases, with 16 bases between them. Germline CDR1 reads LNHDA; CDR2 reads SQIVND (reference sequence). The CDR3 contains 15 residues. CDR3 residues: CASSTALDRFYGYTF. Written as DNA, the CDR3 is TGTGCCAGTAGTACGGCCCTCGACAGGTTCTATGGCTACACCTTC.

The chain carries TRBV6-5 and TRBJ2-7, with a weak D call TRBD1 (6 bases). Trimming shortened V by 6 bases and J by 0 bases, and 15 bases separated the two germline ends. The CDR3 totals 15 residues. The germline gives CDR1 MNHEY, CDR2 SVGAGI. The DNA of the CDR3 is TGTGCCAGCAGACCGACAGGTGCCTTCTCCTACGAGCAGTACTTC. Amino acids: CASRPTGAFSYEQYF.

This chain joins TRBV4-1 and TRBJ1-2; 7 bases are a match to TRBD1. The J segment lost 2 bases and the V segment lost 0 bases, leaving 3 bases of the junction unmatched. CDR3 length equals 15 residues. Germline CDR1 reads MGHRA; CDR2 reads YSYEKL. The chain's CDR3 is CASSQDSRGNYGYTF. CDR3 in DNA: TGCGCCAGCAGCCAAGACAGCAGGGGGAACTATGGCTACACCTTC.

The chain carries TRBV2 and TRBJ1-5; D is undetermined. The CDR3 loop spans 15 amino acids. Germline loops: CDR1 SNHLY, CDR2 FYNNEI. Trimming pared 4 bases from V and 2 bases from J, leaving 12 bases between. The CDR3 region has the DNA TGTGCCAGCAGTGTATCGGGTTACGGCAATCAGCCCCAGCATTTT. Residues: CASSVSGYGNQPQHF.

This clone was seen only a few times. CDR3 nucleotides: TGTGCCAGCAGCCAAGGGACAACCGTTGGAGGCTACACCTTC. Translation: CASSQGTTVGGYTF. This rearrangement joins TRBV7-2 to TRBJ1-2, with D perhaps matching TRBD1 (6 bases). V lost 5 bases and J lost 8, with 18 bases in between. Germline CDR1 is SGHTA and CDR2 is FQGNSA. The CDR3 sequence is 14 residues long.

The CDR3 protein is CASSPPGGTYNEQFF. CDR3 DNA sequence: TGTGCCAGCAGCCCTCCTGGGGGCACTTACAATGAGCAGTTCTTC. The gene calls are TRBV11-2 and TRBJ2-1, with D tentatively TRBD1 (6 bases). V shed 5 bases and J shed 4 bases, with 15 bases lying between them. This CDR3 region has 15 residues. Germline V gives CDR1 SGHAT, CDR2 FQNNGV. Full variable domain (missing parts from reference TRBV11-2 and TRBJ2-1): EAGVAQSPRYKIIEKRQSVAFWCNPISGHATLYWYQQILGQGPKLLIQFQNNGVVDDSQLPKDRFSAERLKGVDSTLKIQPAKLEDSAVYLCASSPPGGTYNEQFFGPGTRLTVL.